What follows are 18 T cell receptor beta chains derived from one specimen sequenced in a study of T cells in Graves' hyperthyroidism and ophthalmopathy. The TCR beta CDR3 regions underwent amplification using RNA transcripts as the source. Carried out on the TCR CDR3, a first-round RT-PCR used the HTBI primer set. MiXCR, applied by TCRdb to the multiplex PCR reads, yields one record per CDR3 protein. The data show more than 300,000 distinct CDR3 sequences, 17% seen once. Sequencing was carried out using blood. The source is a woman aged 25 to 39 with Graves' hyperthyroidism that later progressed to Graves' ophthalmopathy.

The CDR3 nucleotides are TGCGCCAGCAGTGGGGGAAGCTCCTACAATGAGCAGTTCTTC. It is translated as CASSGGSSYNEQFF. This sequence joins TRBV10-1 and TRBJ2-1; D not resolved. CDR1 and CDR2 (germline): WNHNN, SYGVQD (reference sequence). Trimming removed 4 bases at V and 0 bases at J, with 7 bases between. The CDR3 extends over 14 amino acids.

The table lists this clonotype with many counts. V is TRBV6-1 and J is TRBJ2-7; 10 bases line up with TRBD2. V was pared by 8 bases and J by 1 base, with 5 bases of the junction left unmatched. Looked up from germline, CDR1 is MNHNS and CDR2 is SASEGT. The CDR3 spans 14 residues. The CDR3 nucleotides read TGTGCCAGCCGAGGACTAGCGGTATCCTACGAGCAGTACTTC. Translating it yields CASRGLAVSYEQYF.

This clonotype was picked up many times. CDR3 DNA: TGCGCCAGCAGCTTGGGACAGTATGGCTACACCTTC. Encoded protein: CASSLGQYGYTF. This sequence joins TRBV5-1 and TRBJ1-2; D might be TRBD1 (5 bases). There are 12 residues in the CDR3. V was trimmed by 0 bases and J by 5 bases, leaving 5 bases between them. Germline-derived CDR1 and CDR2 are SGHRS and YFSETQ.

This clonotype was seen repeatedly, ten times or more. V usage is TRBV2 and J usage is TRBJ1-1; TRBD1 agrees at 7 bases. From germline, CDR1 is SNHLY and CDR2 FYNNEI. V was pared by 5 bases and J by 4 bases, with 13 bases of the junction left unmatched. The CDR3 length is 16 residues. CDR3 loop: CASSTDRDRSFTEAFF. The CDR3 DNA reads as TGTGCCAGCAGTACTGACAGGGATCGATCTTTCACTGAAGCTTTCTTT.

This clonotype appeared many times. This sequence joins TRBV28 and TRBJ1-1; D is unclear. The ends were cut back, 3 bases at V and 0 bases at J, with 2 bases in the middle. The length of the CDR3 is 12 residues. Germline CDR1 is MDHEN and CDR2 is SYDVKM. This CDR3 reads CASSLVNTEAFF. The CDR3 DNA is TGTGCCAGCAGTTTGGTGAACACTGAAGCTTTCTTT.

This clonotype was seen repeatedly, ten times or more. This chain joins TRBV28 and TRBJ1-5; D remains ambiguous. V lost 1 base and J 7 bases, leaving 5 bases between the germline ends. Germline loops: CDR1 MDHEN, CDR2 SYDVKM. CDR3 size: 12 residues. The CDR3 reads CASSLSSQPQHF. The CDR3 DNA sequence: TGTGCCAGCAGTTTATCCTCCCAGCCCCAGCATTTT. Together with reference TRBV28 and TRBJ1-5, the CDR3 gives the full variable domain: DVKVTQSSRYLVKRTGEKVFLECVQDMDHENMFWYRQDPGLGLRLIYFSYDVKMKEKGDIPEGYSVSREKKERFSLILESASTNQTSMYLCASSLSSQPQHFGDGTRLSIL.

This sequence joins TRBV4-1 and TRBJ1-1; no reliable D call. V lost 4 bases to trimming and J lost 0 bases, with 12 bases between them. The CDR3 is made up of 15 amino acids. Germline-derived CDR1 and CDR2 are MGHRA and YSYEKL. The CDR3 spells CASSPIWPMNTEAFF. DNA of the CDR3: TGCGCCAGCAGCCCAATATGGCCTATGAACACTGAAGCTTTCTTT.

Many counts were recorded for this clonotype. V gene TRBV2 combines with J gene TRBJ1-1; D is unclear. CDR1 is SNHLY, CDR2 FYNNEI, per germline. This CDR3 is 16 amino acids long. Trimming left V 7 bases short and J 5 bases short, with 23 bases between. As DNA, the CDR3 is TGTGCCAGCATCGAGGGATTTTATGGGGTCTTAACTGAAGCTTTCTTT. It yields the protein CASIEGFYGVLTEAFF.

This chain connects TRBV10-2 to TRBJ1-1; D remains ambiguous. CDR3 length equals 13 residues. Trimming removed 4 bases from V and 7 bases from J, with 13 bases in between. The germline gives CDR1 WSHSY, CDR2 SAAADI. The CDR3 DNA follows: TGCGCCAGCAGTGTTAGGGATCAAATTGAAGCTTTCTTT. It is translated as CASSVRDQIEAFF.

Comment on this clonotype: A much larger clone differs by one base, so this may be a read error. This sequence joins TRBV5-1 and TRBJ2-4; D is perhaps TRBD2 (6 bases). From germline, CDR1 is SGHRS and CDR2 YFSETQ. The CDR3 spans 13 residues. This chain's CDR3 is CASSRMAGNIRYF. CDR3 sequence (DNA): TGCGCCAGCAGCCGTATGGCGGGGAACATTCGGTACTTC.

This chain connects TRBV29-1 to TRBJ2-5; D is uncertain. In germline, CDR1 is SQVTM, CDR2 ANQGSEA. V shed 2 bases and J shed 4 bases, with 20 bases lying between them. The CDR3 runs to 16 residues. The CDR3 nucleotides read TGCAGCGTTGAATTCGCGTGGGAACATAGAGGAGAGACCCAGTACTTC. Translating it yields CSVEFAWEHRGETQYF.

With respect to this clonotype: A far larger clone differs by one base, so this is likely a read error. This chain joins TRBV9 and TRBJ2-5; the D is unclear. Germline loops: CDR1 SGDLS, CDR2 YYNGEE. Trimming pared 0 bases from V and 4 bases from J, leaving 4 bases between. This CDR3 is built from 12 residues. The CDR3 region is CASSVDGETQYF. CDR3 in DNA: TGTGCCAGCAGCGTAGATGGAGAGACCCAGTACTTC.

About this clonotype itself: One end of the junction fails to match germline, which may point to a read error. The chain recombines TRBV12-3 or TRBV12-4 with TRBJ1-5; D uncertain. CDR3 size: 18 residues. Here the CDR3 reads CASSLVIDLFHGNQPQHF. CDR3 bases: TGTGCTAGCAGTTTGGTAATTGACTTATTTCACGGCAATCAGCCCCAGCATTTT.

Concerning this clonotype itself: A much larger clone differs by one base, so this may be a read error. No conserved phenylalanine or tryptophan is present at the end of the CDR3, so a read error is the likely explanation. This chain links TRBV6-2 or TRBV6-3 with TRBJ1-5; 9 positions match TRBD1. This CDR3 has 15 amino acids. V lost 6 bases, J lost 1 base, and 4 bases stayed unmatched. The germline V gene encodes CDR1 MNHEY and CDR2 SVGEGT. The CDR3 nucleotides read TGTGCCAGCAGGGGACAGGGTGTGAGCAATCAGCCCCAGCATTCT. Translation: CASRGQGVSNQPQHS.

V is TRBV9 and J is TRBJ2-2; maybe TRBD1 (7 bases). Germline-derived CDR1 and CDR2 are SGDLS and YYNGEE. The CDR3 extends over 16 amino acids. V lost 0 bases, J lost 6 bases, and 15 bases lay in between. The CDR3 region is CASSVAWQGGSGELFF. The CDR3 bases are TGTGCCAGCAGCGTAGCTTGGCAGGGGGGATCCGGGGAGCTGTTTTTT.

At least ten counts were recorded for this clonotype. The V call is TRBV19, the J call TRBJ1-5, with TRBD1 as a possible D gene (6 bases). Trimming cost V 4 bases and J 6 bases, with 16 bases left between them. The CDR3 has 15 amino acids. Looked up from germline, CDR1 is LNHDA and CDR2 is SQIVND (reference sequence). CDR3 loop: CASSTRTGLSQPQHF. The CDR3 DNA follows: TGTGCCAGTAGTACCCGAACAGGGTTGAGTCAGCCCCAGCATTTT.

This clonotype was seen repeatedly, ten times or more. V gene TRBV12-3 or TRBV12-4 combines with J gene TRBJ2-7; TRBD2 aligns across 9 bases. V lost 6 bases, J lost 6 bases, and 9 bases stayed unmatched. The CDR3 is made up of 14 amino acids. This chain's CDR3 is CASSHGTSSLEQYF. DNA of the CDR3: TGTGCCAGCAGCCACGGGACTAGCAGCCTCGAGCAGTACTTC.

The V gene is TRBV27, the J gene TRBJ2-1; D perhaps matches TRBD2 (5 bases). The CDR3 is 16 residues long. V gave up 2 bases and J gave up 0 bases, with 11 bases separating them. Germline V gene lookup returns CDR1 MNHEY and CDR2 SMNVEV (reference sequence). This CDR3 reads CASSLDPADSYNEQFF. The CDR3 coding sequence is TGTGCCAGCAGTTTAGACCCAGCGGACTCCTACAATGAGCAGTTCTTC.